Sequencing of this T cell receptor (beta chain) was carried out in a study of radiation and T cells in renal cell carcinoma. Study-level findings and limits: In blood, top tumor clones expanded by 2 weeks, shrinking by 4.

The germline V gene encodes CDR1 MDHEN and CDR2 SYDVKM. The length of the CDR3 is 14 residues. V dropped 8 bases and J dropped 3 bases, with 17 bases sitting between them. About this clone: Its specificity is not known.

Time point described: blood 4 weeks post-SBRT, at nephrectomy. The treatment is: 15 Gy SBRT to primary tumor, nephrectomy 4 weeks later. Nephrectomy followed 15 Gy stereotactic body radiation by 4 weeks. The protocol was immunoSEQ multiplex PCR, while the TCRdb copy is restricted to in-frame clones and leaves out a portion. The sample lists about 140,000 clones; 80% to 90% were seen once. The receptor was derived from a woman aged 50 to 60 with renal cell carcinoma. The genes are TRBV28 and TRBJ2-7; D may be TRBD1 or TRBD2 (5 bases each). Sequenced material: blood, taken from a patient whose treatment included radiotherapy and nephrectomy. CDR3 region: CASGGKGRVYEQYF. Here the CDR3 DNA reads TGTGCCAGCGGGGGAAAAGGACGGGTCTACGAGCAGTACTTC.